This T cell receptor (beta chain) was found in a study of CD8 T cells in Susac syndrome. Sequencing of TCR beta covered CD8+ and CD4+ T cells obtained from blood. The authors negatively isolated CD8+ and CD4+ T cells and FACS-enriched TEMRA cells. The RNA, about 0.45 to 1 ug, was put through reverse transcription using random hexamers. The CDR3 of TCR beta was amplified by immunoSEQ multiplex PCR across 54 Vbeta and 13 Jbeta. TCRdb ran MiXCR on the immunoSEQ multiplex PCR reads and lists one entry per CDR3 protein. Counted here are about 140,000 distinct CDR3 sequences, approximately 94% occurring once; the ten biggest clones make up around 0.08%. This sequence originates from a human donor in good health. The sample taken for sequencing was CD4+ T cells from PBMCs.

The CDR3 reads CAWSVGRRNTEAFF. CDR3 DNA sequence: TGTGCCTGGAGTGTAGGCCGTAGGAACACTGAAGCTTTCTTT. The chain is built from TRBV30 and TRBJ1-1; D gene ambiguous. The length of the CDR3 is 14 residues. Germline V CDR1 and CDR2: GTSNPN, SVGIG (reference sequence). The V and J ends lost 0 bases and 1 base respectively, with 9 bases between them. The entire variable domain, with the rest obtained from reference TRBV30 and TRBJ1-1, is as follows: SQTIHQWPATLVQPVGSPLSLECTVEGTSNPNLYWYRQAAGRGLQLLFYSVGIGQISSEVPQNLSASRPQDRQFILSSKKLLLSDSGFYLCAWSVGRRNTEAFFGQGTRLTVV.